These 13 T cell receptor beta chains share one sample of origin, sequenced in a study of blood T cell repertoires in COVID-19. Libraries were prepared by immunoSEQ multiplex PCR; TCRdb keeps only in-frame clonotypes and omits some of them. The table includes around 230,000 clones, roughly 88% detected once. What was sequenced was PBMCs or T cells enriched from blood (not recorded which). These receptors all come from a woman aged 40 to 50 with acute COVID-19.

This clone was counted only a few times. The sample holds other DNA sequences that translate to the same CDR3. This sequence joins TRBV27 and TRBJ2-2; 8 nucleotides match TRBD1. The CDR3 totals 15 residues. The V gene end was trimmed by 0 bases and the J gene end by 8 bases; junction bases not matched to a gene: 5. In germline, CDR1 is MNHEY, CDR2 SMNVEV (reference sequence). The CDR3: CASSLSGQGGGELFF. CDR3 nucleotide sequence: TGTGCCAGCAGTTTATCCGGACAGGGTGGAGGGGAGCTGTTTTTT.

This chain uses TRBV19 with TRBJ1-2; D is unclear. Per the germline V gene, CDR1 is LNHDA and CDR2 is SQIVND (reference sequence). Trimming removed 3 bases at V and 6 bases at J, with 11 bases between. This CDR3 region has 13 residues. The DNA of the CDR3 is TGTGCCAGTAGTATCGGTCCGGGTGATGGCTACACCTTC. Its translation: CASSIGPGDGYTF.

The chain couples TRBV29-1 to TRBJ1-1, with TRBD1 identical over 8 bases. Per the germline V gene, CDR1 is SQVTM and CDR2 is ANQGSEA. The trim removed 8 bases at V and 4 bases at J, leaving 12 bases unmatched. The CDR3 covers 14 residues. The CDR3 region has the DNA TGCAGCTCTGGAGGCCAGGGGGCCAGCACTGAAGCTTTCTTT. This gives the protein CSSGGQGASTEAFF.

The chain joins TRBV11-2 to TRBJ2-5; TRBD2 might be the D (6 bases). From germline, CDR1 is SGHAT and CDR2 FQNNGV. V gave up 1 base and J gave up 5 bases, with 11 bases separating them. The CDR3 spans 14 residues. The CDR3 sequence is CASSLVAGRETQYF. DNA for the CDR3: TGTGCCAGCAGCTTAGTGGCGGGGAGGGAGACCCAGTACTTC.

Written as DNA, the CDR3 is TGTGCCAGCAGCGTAGGCGCTAGCCGCGGTAACACCGGGGAGCTGTTTTTT. Amino acid sequence: CASSVGASRGNTGELFF. The V and J genes are TRBV9 and TRBJ2-2, with D tentatively TRBD2 (5 bases). This CDR3 has 17 amino acids. Deletions cut 0 bases from V and 2 bases from J, with 14 bases between. Germline CDR1 SGDLS, CDR2 YYNGEE.

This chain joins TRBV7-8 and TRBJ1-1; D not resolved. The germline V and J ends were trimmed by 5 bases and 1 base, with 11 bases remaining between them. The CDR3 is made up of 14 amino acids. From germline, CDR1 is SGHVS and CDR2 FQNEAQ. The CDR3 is CASSPQRSNTEAFF. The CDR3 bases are TGTGCCAGCAGCCCCCAGCGCTCGAACACTGAAGCTTTCTTT.

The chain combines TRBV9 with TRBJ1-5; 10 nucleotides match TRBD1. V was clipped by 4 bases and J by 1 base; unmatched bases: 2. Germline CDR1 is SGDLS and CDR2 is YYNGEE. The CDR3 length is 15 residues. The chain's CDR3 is CASSPGQGSNQPQHF. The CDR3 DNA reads TGTGCCAGCAGCCCGGGACAGGGGAGCAATCAGCCCCAGCATTTT.

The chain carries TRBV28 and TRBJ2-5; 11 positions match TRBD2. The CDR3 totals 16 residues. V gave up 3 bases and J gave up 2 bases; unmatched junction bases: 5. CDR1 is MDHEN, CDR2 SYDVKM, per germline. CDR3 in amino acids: CASSFGTSGSQETQYF. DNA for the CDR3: TGTGCCAGCAGTTTTGGGACTAGCGGAAGTCAAGAGACCCAGTACTTC.

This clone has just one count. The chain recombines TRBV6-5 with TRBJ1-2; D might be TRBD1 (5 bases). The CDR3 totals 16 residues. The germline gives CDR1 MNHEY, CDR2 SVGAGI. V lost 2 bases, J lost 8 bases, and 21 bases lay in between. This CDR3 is CASSYEAGGGGVGYTF. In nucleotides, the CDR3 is TGTGCCAGCAGTTACGAGGCTGGGGGAGGAGGTGTAGGCTACACCTTC.

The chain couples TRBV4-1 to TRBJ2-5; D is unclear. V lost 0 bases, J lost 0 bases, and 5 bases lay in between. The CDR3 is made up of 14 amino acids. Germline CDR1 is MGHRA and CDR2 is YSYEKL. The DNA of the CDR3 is TGCGCCAGCAGCCAAGACCGGGACCAAGAGACCCAGTACTTC. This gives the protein CASSQDRDQETQYF.

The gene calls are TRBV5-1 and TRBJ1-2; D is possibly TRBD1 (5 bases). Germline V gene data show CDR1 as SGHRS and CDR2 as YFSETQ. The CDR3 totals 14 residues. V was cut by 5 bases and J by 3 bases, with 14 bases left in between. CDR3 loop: CASRGGPLDYGYTF. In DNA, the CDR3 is TGCGCCAGCAGGGGGGGACCGTTGGACTATGGCTACACCTTC.

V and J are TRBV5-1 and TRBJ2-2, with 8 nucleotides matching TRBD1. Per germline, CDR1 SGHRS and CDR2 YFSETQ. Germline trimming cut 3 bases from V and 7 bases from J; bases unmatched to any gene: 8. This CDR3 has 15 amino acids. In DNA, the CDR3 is TGCGCCAGCAGCTACATATCAGGGGGCGGCGGGGAGCTGTTTTTT. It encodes CASSYISGGGGELFF.

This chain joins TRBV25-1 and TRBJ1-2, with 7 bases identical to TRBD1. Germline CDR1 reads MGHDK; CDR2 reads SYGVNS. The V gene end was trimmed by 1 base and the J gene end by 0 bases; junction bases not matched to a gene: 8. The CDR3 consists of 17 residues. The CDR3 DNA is TGTGCCAGCAGTGAATTTGGGACAGTATCCACTAACTATGGCTACACCTTC. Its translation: CASSEFGTVSTNYGYTF.